Listed here is a single T cell receptor (beta chain). Its antigen is not known. The sample is drawn from a study of cytomegalovirus exposure and HLA in healthy donors. The PCR employed 60 Vbeta primers together with 13 Jbeta primers. TCRdb keeps only in-frame clones here, not all; method: immunoSEQ multiplex PCR. Of roughly 200,000 clones listed, roughly 9.4% were seen once; the top ten hold about 1.2%. Study-level findings and limits: A later analysis reported that several of the most significant clusters appeared to be linked to common viral pathogens, among them Epstein-Barr virus. It was in a later analysis that TCR association rates were seen to vary by HLA locus, highest for DRB1 and lowest for HLA-C.

The TCR comes from a woman aged 30 to 39 in good health and CMV-seropositive. Sequencing was done on a sample of PBMCs.

This CDR3 reads CASSLSNRAHYGYTF. CDR3 coding DNA: TGTGCCAGCAGTTTATCCAACAGGGCCCACTATGGCTACACCTTC. The chain employs TRBV27 and TRBJ1-2; TRBD1 is a possible D gene (6 bases). Germline CDR1 is MNHEY and CDR2 is SMNVEV (reference sequence). V was clipped by 0 bases and J by 3 bases, with 11 bases between them. The CDR3 loop spans 15 amino acids.